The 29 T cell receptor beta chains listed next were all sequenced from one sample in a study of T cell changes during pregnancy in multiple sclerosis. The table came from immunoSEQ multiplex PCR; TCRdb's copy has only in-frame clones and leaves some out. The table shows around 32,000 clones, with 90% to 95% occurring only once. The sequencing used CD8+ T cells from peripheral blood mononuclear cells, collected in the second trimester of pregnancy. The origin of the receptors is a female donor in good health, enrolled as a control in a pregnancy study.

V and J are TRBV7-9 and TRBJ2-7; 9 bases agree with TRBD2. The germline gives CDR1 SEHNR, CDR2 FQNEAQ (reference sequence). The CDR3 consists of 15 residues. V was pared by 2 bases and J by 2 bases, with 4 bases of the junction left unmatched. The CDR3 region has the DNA TGTGCCAGCAGCTTAAGACTAGCGGATACCTACGAGCAGTACTTC. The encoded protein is CASSLRLADTYEQYF.

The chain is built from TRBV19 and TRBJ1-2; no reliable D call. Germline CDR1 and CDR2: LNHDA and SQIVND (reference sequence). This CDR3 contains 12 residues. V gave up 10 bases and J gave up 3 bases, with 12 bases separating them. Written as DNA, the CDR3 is TGTGCCACCGTCGCGGGCGACTATGGCTACACCTTC. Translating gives CATVAGDYGYTF. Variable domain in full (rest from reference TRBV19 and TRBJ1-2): DGGITQSPKYLFRKEGQNVTLSCEQNLNHDAMYWYRQDPGQGLRLIYYSQIVNDFQKGDIAEGYSVSREKKESFPLTVTSAQKNPTAFYLCATVAGDYGYTFGSGTRLTVV.

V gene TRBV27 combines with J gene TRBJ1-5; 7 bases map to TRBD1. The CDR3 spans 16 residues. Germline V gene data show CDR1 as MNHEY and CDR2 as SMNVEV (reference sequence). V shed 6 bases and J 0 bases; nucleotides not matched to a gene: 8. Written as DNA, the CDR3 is TGTGCCAGCAGACCACAGGGGCGACTTAGCAATCAGCCCCAGCATTTT. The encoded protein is CASRPQGRLSNQPQHF.

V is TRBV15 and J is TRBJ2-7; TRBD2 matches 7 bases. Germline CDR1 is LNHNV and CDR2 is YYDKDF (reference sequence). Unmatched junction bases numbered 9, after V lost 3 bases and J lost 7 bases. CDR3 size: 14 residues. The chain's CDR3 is CATSSALGGWEQYF. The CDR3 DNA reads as TGTGCCACCAGCAGTGCACTGGGGGGGTGGGAGCAGTACTTC.

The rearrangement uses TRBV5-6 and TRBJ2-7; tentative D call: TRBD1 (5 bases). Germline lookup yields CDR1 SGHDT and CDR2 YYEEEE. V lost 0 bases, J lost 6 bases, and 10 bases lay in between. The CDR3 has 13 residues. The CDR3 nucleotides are TGTGCCAGCAGCTTGGCCGCAGGGCGCGAGCAGTACTTC. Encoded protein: CASSLAAGREQYF.

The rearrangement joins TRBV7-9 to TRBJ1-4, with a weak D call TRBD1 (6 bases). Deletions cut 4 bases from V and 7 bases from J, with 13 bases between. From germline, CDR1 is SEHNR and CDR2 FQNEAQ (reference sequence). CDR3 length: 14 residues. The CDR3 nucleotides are TGTGCCAGCAGCTCCGCCGGGGGGCCTGAAAAACTGTTTTTT. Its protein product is CASSSAGGPEKLFF.

CDR3 coding DNA: TGCGCCAGCAGCCAAGACCGCAAGGGGGCAAGTAACTATGGCTACACCTTC. Its protein product is CASSQDRKGASNYGYTF. The chain combines TRBV4-3 with TRBJ1-2, with 7 positions matching TRBD1. The CDR3 runs to 17 residues. CDR1 is LGHNA and CDR2 is YSLEER in the germline V gene. V shed 0 bases and J 1 base; nucleotides not matched to a gene: 8.

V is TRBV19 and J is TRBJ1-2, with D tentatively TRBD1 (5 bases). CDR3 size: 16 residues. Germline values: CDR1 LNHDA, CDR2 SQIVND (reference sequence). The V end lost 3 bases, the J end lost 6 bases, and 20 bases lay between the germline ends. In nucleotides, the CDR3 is TGTGCCAGTAGTATCCAGCGACAGAACCCTGGGGATGGCTACACCTTC. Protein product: CASSIQRQNPGDGYTF.

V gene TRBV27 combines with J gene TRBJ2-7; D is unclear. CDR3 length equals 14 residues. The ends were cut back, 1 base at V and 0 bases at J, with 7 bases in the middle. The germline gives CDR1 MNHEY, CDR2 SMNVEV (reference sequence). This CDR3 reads CASSLLPGSYEQYF. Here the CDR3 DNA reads TGTGCCAGCAGTTTATTGCCGGGCTCCTACGAGCAGTACTTC.

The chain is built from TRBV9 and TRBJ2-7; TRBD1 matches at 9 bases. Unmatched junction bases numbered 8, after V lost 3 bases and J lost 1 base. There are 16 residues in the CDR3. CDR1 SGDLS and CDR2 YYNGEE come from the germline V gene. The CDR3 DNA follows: TGTGCCAGCAGCGGAGGACAGGGGTTGGAGTCCTACGAGCAGTACTTC. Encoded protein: CASSGGQGLESYEQYF. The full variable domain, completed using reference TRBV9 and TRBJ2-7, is DSGVTQTPKHLITATGQRVTLRCSPRSGDLSVYWYQQSLDQGLQFLIQYYNGEERAKGNILERFSAQQFPDLHSELNLSSLELGDSALYFCASSGGQGLESYEQYFGPGTRLTVT.

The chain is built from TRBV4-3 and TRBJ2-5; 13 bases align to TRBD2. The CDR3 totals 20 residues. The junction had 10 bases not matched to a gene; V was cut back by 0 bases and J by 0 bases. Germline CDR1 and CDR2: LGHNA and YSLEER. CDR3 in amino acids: CASSQEGGTSGTSYQETQYF. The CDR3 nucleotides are TGCGCCAGCAGCCAAGAAGGAGGGACTAGCGGGACCTCGTACCAAGAGACCCAGTACTTC.

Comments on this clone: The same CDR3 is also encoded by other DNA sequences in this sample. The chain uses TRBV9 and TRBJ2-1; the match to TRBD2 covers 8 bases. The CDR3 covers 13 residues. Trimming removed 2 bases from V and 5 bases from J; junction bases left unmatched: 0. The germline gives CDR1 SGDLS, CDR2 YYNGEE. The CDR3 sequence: CASSVSGDNEQFF. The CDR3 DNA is TGTGCCAGCAGCGTTAGCGGGGACAATGAGCAGTTCTTC.

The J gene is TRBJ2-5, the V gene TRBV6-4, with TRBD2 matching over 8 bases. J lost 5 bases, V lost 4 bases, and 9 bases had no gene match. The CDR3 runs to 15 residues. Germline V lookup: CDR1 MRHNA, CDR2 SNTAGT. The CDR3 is CASSVNGGAAETQYF. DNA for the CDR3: TGTGCCAGCAGTGTTAACGGGGGGGCCGCCGAGACCCAGTACTTC.

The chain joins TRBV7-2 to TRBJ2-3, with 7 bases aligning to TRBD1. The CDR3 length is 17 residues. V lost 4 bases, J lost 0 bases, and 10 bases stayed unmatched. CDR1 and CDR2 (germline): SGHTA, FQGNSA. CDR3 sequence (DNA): TGTGCCAGCAGCTCCCCCGCGACAGGGCCCAGCACAGATACGCAGTATTTT. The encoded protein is CASSSPATGPSTDTQYF.

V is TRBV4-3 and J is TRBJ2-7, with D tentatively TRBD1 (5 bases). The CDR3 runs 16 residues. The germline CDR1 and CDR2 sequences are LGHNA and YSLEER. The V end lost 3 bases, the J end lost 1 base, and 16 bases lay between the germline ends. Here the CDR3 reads CASSHDSRIISYEQYF. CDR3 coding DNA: TGCGCCAGCAGCCACGACAGTCGTATCATATCCTACGAGCAGTACTTC.

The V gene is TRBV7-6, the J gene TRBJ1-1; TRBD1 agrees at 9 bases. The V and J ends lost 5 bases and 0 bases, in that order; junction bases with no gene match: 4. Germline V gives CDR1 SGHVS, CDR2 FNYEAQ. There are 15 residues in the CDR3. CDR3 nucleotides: TGTGCCAGCAGCCCCCGGACAGGGGTGAACACTGAAGCTTTCTTT. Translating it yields CASSPRTGVNTEAFF.

CDR3 sequence: CASSQAGGLERSSYEQYF. The CDR3 nucleotides are TGCGCCAGCAGCCAAGCAGGGGGACTCGAAAGGAGCTCCTACGAGCAGTACTTC. This rearrangement joins TRBV4-1 to TRBJ2-7; D may be TRBD1 (7 bases). Germline CDR1 reads MGHRA; CDR2 reads YSYEKL. Between the trimmed V and J ends, which lost 1 base and 0 bases, there was a span of 19 bases. This CDR3 spans 18 amino acids.

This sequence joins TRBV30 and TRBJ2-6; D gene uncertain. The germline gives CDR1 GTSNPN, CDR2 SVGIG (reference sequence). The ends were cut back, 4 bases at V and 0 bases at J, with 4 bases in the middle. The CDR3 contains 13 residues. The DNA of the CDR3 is TGTGCCTGGATGTACTCTGGGGCCAACGTCCTGACTTTC. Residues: CAWMYSGANVLTF.

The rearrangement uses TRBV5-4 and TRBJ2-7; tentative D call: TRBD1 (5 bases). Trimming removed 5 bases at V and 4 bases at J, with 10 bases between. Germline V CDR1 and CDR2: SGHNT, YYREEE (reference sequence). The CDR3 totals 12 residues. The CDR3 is CASRTDQYEQYF. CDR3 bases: TGTGCCAGCAGGACAGATCAATACGAGCAGTACTTC.

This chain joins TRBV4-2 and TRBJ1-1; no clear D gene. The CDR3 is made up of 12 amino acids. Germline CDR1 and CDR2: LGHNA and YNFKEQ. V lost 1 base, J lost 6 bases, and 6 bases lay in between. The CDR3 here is CASSQGLPEAFF. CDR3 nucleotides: TGTGCCAGCAGCCAAGGGCTTCCTGAAGCTTTCTTT.

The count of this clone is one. The CDR3 protein is CASSLVTSGALEQFF. CDR3 coding DNA: TGTGCCAGCAGCTTAGTAACTAGCGGGGCTCTTGAGCAGTTCTTC. The V call is TRBV7-9, the J call TRBJ2-1; 10 positions match TRBD2. Germline values: CDR1 SEHNR, CDR2 FQNEAQ (reference sequence). This CDR3 spans 15 amino acids. With V trimmed by 1 base and J by 9 bases, 6 bases remained unmatched.

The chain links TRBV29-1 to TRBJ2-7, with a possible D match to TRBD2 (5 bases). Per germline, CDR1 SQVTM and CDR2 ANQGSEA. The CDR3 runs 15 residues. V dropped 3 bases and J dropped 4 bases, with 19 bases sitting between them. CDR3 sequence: CSVEEVGGVPYEQYF. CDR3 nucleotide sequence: TGCAGCGTTGAGGAGGTGGGTGGGGTTCCTTACGAGCAGTACTTC.

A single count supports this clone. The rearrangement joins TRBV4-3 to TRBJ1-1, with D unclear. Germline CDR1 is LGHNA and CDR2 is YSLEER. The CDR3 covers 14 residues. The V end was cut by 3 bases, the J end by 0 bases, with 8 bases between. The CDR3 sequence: CASSHGTLNTEAFF. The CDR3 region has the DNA TGCGCCAGCAGCCACGGTACTTTGAACACTGAAGCTTTCTTT.

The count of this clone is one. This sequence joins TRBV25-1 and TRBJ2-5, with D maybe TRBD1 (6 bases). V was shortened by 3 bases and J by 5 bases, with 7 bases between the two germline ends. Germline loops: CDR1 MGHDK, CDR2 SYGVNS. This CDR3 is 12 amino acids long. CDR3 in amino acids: CASSDRGETQYF. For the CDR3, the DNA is TGTGCCAGCAGTGACAGGGGCGAGACCCAGTACTTC.

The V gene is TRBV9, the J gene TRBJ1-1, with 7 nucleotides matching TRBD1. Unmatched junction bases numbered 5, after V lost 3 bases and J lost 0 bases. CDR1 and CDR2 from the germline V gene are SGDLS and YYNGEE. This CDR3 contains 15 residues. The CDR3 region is CASSGGDSLNTEAFF. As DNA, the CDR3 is TGTGCCAGCAGCGGGGGGGACAGCTTGAACACTGAAGCTTTCTTT.

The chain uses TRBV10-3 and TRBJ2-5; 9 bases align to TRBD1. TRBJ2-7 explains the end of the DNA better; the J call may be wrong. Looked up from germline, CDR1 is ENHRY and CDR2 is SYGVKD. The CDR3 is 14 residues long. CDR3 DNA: TGTGCCATCAGGGAGGGACAGGGTATCGGCGAGCAGTACTTC. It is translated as CAIREGQGIGEQYF.

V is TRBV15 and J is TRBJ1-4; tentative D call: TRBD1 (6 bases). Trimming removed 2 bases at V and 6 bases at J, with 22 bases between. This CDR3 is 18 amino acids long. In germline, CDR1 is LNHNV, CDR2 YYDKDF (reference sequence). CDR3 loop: CATSRRVGTTYPHEKLFF. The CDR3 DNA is TGTGCCACCAGCAGACGAGTAGGGACAACTTACCCGCATGAAAAACTGTTTTTT.

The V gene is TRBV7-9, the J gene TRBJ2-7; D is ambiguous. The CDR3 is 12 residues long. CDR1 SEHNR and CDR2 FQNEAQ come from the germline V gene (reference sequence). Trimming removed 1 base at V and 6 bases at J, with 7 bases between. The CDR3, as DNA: TGTGCCAGCAGCTTAGGTACAGTCGAGCAGTACTTC. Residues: CASSLGTVEQYF.

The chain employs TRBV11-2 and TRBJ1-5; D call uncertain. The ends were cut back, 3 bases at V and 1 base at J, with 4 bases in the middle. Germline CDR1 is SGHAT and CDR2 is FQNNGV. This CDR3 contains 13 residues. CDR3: CASSLGSNQPQHF. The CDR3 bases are TGTGCCAGCAGCTTGGGCAGCAATCAGCCCCAGCATTTT.